The clone carrying this T cell receptor beta chain came up many times. The record originates from a study of T cells in Graves' hyperthyroidism and ophthalmopathy. A NOSPECS grade of at least 4, a Clinical Activity Score of at least 3 and duration under 3 months were recorded in ophthalmopathy patients. Amplified TCR beta CDR3 regions derived from RNA transcripts. First-round RT-PCR targeting the TCR CDR3 was performed with the HTBI primer set. Each CDR3 protein is one row after TCRdb ran MiXCR on the multiplex PCR reads. The data hold fewer than 750,000 distinct CDR3 sequences, with roughly 14% observed a single time. The CDR3 totals 15 residues. Germline V gene sequence: CDR1 SGHTA, CDR2 FQGNSA. The V and J ends lost 5 bases and 5 bases respectively, with 19 bases between them.

The sequenced sample consisted of blood. This clonotype was sampled from a woman in her forties with Graves' ophthalmopathy. J is TRBJ2-7 and V is TRBV7-2, with a possible D match to TRBD1 (5 bases). CDR3 coding DNA: TGTGCCAGCAGCCGAGCAGGGCTCGAAACCCACGAGCAGTACTTC. This encodes CASSRAGLETHEQYF.